This is a list of T cell receptor beta chains from one sample in a study of identical twins. Via MiXCR, TCRdb re-called the 5' RACE reads, giving one row per CDR3 protein. The data contain fewer than 250,000 distinct CDR3 sequences, 7.5% of them seen just once; the ten biggest clones take up 5.4%. The same sample was also studied in work on yellow fever vaccine responses in identical twins.

Sequenced: CD8+ T cells sorted from blood. All receptors come from a woman aged 18-29 years in good health. The CDR3 runs from the conserved cysteine through the conserved F or W. D genes are given only for firm matches. Size values are once, few and many counts, or a class for expanded clones, and some rows have none.

>TRBV7-9|TRBD1|few|TRBJ2-1
TGTGCCAGCAGTTCCGCCGGGACAGGGAGCTACAATGAGCAGTTCTTC
CASSSAGTGSYNEQFF
>TRBV7-8|TRBD1|-|TRBJ1-6
TGTGCCAGCAGCACCGGACAGGGAGGGTCACCCCTCCACTTT
CASSTGQGGSPLHF
>TRBV6-2/TRBV6-3|-|many|TRBJ2-1
TGTGCCAGCGGATTAGAATACAATGAGCAGTTCTTC
CASGLEYNEQFF
>TRBV6-5|-|-|TRBJ1-5
TGTGCCAGCAGTAACAGGGCGAATCAGCCCCAGCATTTT
CASSNRANQPQHF
>TRBV4-1|-|-|TRBJ2-3
TGCGCCAGCAGCCAAGGCGCAACCTCCCTAGACGATACGCAGTATTTT
CASSQGATSLDDTQYF
>TRBV6-5|-|many|TRBJ2-2
TGTGCCAGCAGTTACTCGAGGACAGAGACCGGGGAGCTGTTTTTT
CASSYSRTETGELFF
>TRBV4-1|-|many|TRBJ1-2
TGCGCCAGCAGCCAAGAACCCCGGGTTGGGTTATCGGGCTACACCTTC
CASSQEPRVGLSGYTF
>TRBV5-1|-|many|TRBJ2-1
TGCGCCAGCAGGACGGAGGGGTTCTACAATGAGCAGTTCTTC
CASRTEGFYNEQFF
>TRBV6-2/TRBV6-3|-|many|TRBJ2-1
TGTGCCAGCAGTCTGCTAGCCGGTGAGCAGTTCTTC
CASSLLAGEQFF
>TRBV6-5|-|many|TRBJ2-5
TGTGCCAGCAGTTACAGCTCGGCGGAGACCCAGTACTTC
CASSYSSAETQYF
>TRBV9|-|many|TRBJ2-5
TGTGCCAGCAGCGAAACAGCCGCTCTACAAGAGACCCAGTACTTC
CASSETAALQETQYF
>TRBV3-1|TRBD2|many|TRBJ2-1
TGTGCCAGCAGCCAAGATATGGCTAGCGGGCCGACAAAAGGGATCTTC
CASSQDMASGPTKGIF
>TRBV19|-|-|TRBJ2-1
TGTGCCAGTAGTCCGGCCGGTGCTCACAATGAGCAGTTCTTC
CASSPAGAHNEQFF
>TRBV5-1|TRBD2|many|TRBJ2-7
TGCGCCAGCAGCCCAGAAGGACTAGCCCACTACGAGCAGTACTTC
CASSPEGLAHYEQYF
>TRBV19|TRBD1|few|TRBJ2-6
TGTGCCAGTAGTGCACAGGGGGGCTCTGGGGCCAACGTCCTGACTTTC
CASSAQGGSGANVLTF
>TRBV27|-|many|TRBJ2-1
TGTGCCAGCAGTTTATCTTGGGGGGGGGCCAAGAATGAGCAGTTCTTC
CASSLSWGGAKNEQFF
>TRBV4-1|TRBD1|-|TRBJ2-2
TGCGCCAGCAGCCATCCGGGACAGCAGAACACCGGGGAGCTGTTTTTT
CASSHPGQQNTGELFF
>TRBV29-1|TRBD1|few|TRBJ2-1
TGCAGCGCGGAGGGACAGGCCTACAATGAGCAGTTCTTC
CSAEGQAYNEQFF
>TRBV7-8|-|many|TRBJ2-1
TGTGCCAGCAGCTTACTAGACAATGAGCAGTTCTTC
CASSLLDNEQFF
>TRBV27|TRBD2|few|TRBJ2-3
TGTGCCAGCAGTTTATCGACTAGCTCAGATACGCAGTATTTT
CASSLSTSSDTQYF
>TRBV24-1|-|-|TRBJ2-6
TGTGCCACCAGTGACCGGAGGGGGGGATCCCTCTCTGGGGCCAACGTCCTGACTTTC
CATSDRRGGSLSGANVLTF
>TRBV20-1|-|many|TRBJ1-4
TGCAGTGCTAGAAAGACAGCAACTAATGAAAAACTGTTTTTT
CSARKTATNEKLFF
>TRBV9|-|few|TRBJ2-3
TGTGCCAGCAGCGTAGGTTGGACAGATACGCAGTATTTT
CASSVGWTDTQYF
>TRBV15|TRBD1|once|TRBJ2-2
TGTGTCACCAGCAGAGTTGTACGGACAGGAGAAACCACCGGGGAGCTGTTTTTT
CVTSRVVRTGETTGELFF
>TRBV20-1|TRBD2|few|TRBJ2-1
TGCAGTGCTCCACAGGGACTAGCGGGTTATAATGAGCAGTTCTTC
CSAPQGLAGYNEQFF
>TRBV27|-|-|TRBJ2-1
TGTGCCAGCAGCCTTTGGAGAAACAATGAGCAGTTCTTC
CASSLWRNNEQFF
>TRBV28|TRBD2|-|TRBJ2-1
TGTGCCAGCAGATTTAGCGGGGGGGGATATGAGCAGTTCTTC
CASRFSGGGYEQFF
>TRBV12-3/TRBV12-4|TRBD1|-|TRBJ1-1
TGTGCCAGCTCGTGGGGACAGGGTTTAGCTGAAGCTTTCTTT
CASSWGQGLAEAFF
>TRBV12-3/TRBV12-4|TRBD1|few|TRBJ2-5
TGTGCCAGCAGTCCACAGGACAGGGTTGAAGAGACCCAGTACTTC
CASSPQDRVEETQYF
>TRBV5-5|-|many|TRBJ2-7
TGTGCCAGCAGCTTTAAGGACATCGCCTACGAGCAGTACTTC
CASSFKDIAYEQYF
>TRBV29-1|-|-|TRBJ2-7
TGCAGCGTTGAAGTTGTGGGCAGCTCCTACGAGCAGTACTTC
CSVEVVGSSYEQYF
>TRBV11-2|-|few|TRBJ2-3
TGTGCCAGCAGCTTCCTACTAGAGGGGAGGGATACGCAGTATTTT
CASSFLLEGRDTQYF
>TRBV11-2|-|few|TRBJ2-5
TGTGCCAGCAGCGAAACCGGGCTCATGGAGACCCAGTACTTC
CASSETGLMETQYF
>TRBV5-4|-|-|TRBJ1-1
TGTGCCAGCAGCCCGGCCCCGGGGCCGGCCTATGAAGCTTTCTTT
CASSPAPGPAYEAFF
>TRBV7-6|TRBD1|few|TRBJ1-1
TGTGCCAGCAGCCACCCACAGGGGGCCTTGACTGAAGCTTTCTTT
CASSHPQGALTEAFF
>TRBV28|-|once|TRBJ2-1
TGTGCCAGCAGGTTATGGAGACGATCCTCCTACAATGGGCAGTTCTTC
CASRLWRRSSYNGQFF
>TRBV5-6|-|few|TRBJ1-1
TGTGCCAGCAGCTTGGGGTGGGCTGAAGCTTTCTTT
CASSLGWAEAFF
>TRBV12-3/TRBV12-4|TRBD1|many|TRBJ1-1
TGTGCCAGCAGTTTATCCAGGGACAGGGGGGAAGCTTTCTTT
CASSLSRDRGEAFF
>TRBV27|-|many|TRBJ1-5
TGTGCCAGCATAAAACGGTATGGGGGCAATCAGCCCCAGCATTTT
CASIKRYGGNQPQHF
>TRBV4-1|-|few|TRBJ2-1
TGCGCCAGCAGCCCGGTGGGGGGGGCCTCCTCCTACAATGAGCAGTTCTTC
CASSPVGGASSYNEQFF
>TRBV6-4|-|-|TRBJ1-1
TGTGCCAGCAGTGGACAGGAGAACACTGAAGCTTTCTTT
CASSGQENTEAFF
>TRBV20-1|-|many|TRBJ2-1
TGCAGTGCTAGAACGGTAACAGATCCGAGCTACAATGAGCAGTTCTTC
CSARTVTDPSYNEQFF
>TRBV25-1|-|few|TRBJ1-1
TGTGCCAGCAGTGACCTCACTGAAGCTTTCTTT
CASSDLTEAFF
>TRBV20-1|TRBD1|many|TRBJ1-6
TGCAGTGCTCCGGGACAGGGTTATAATTCACCCCTCCACTTT
CSAPGQGYNSPLHF
>TRBV2|TRBD2|-|TRBJ2-1
TGTGCCAGCTTCGGGACTAGCGGGGGGAGGCAGTTCTTC
CASFGTSGGRQFF
>TRBV21-1|-|many|TRBJ2-3
-
CASSFGQGSTDTQYF
>TRBV20-1|-|-|TRBJ2-1
TGCAGTGCTAGAGATTTGGTCATTTGGGGGCGAGGGGTGCAGTTCTTC
CSARDLVIWGRGVQFF
>TRBV12-3/TRBV12-4|-|many|TRBJ2-7
TGTGCCAGCAGTTTAAGCAGTCTCGTCGACGAGCAGTACTTC
CASSLSSLVDEQYF
>TRBV4-1|-|-|TRBJ2-2
TGCGCCAGCAGCCAAGAATGGACGAACACCGGGGAGCTGTTTTTT
CASSQEWTNTGELFF
>TRBV28|TRBD2|few|TRBJ2-3
TGTGCCAGCAGTCATCCCCGACTAGCAGTAGATACGCAGTATTTT
CASSHPRLAVDTQYF
>TRBV24-1|-|many|TRBJ2-2
TGTGCCACCAGTGACCCGATCGATCGAGGCGGGGAGCTGTTTTTT
CATSDPIDRGGELFF
>TRBV11-2|TRBD1|few|TRBJ1-1
TGTGCCAGCAGCTCCAAAACAACGACAGGGAGGAACACTGAAGCTTTCTTT
CASSSKTTTGRNTEAFF